Presented here are 16 T cell receptor beta chains from one specimen sequenced in a study of T cells in Graves' hyperthyroidism and ophthalmopathy. TCR beta CDR3 regions were amplified from RNA transcripts. In the first-round RT-PCR of the TCR CDR3, the HTBI primer set was used. Each CDR3 protein is one row after TCRdb ran MiXCR on the multiplex PCR reads. The data contain fewer than 700,000 distinct CDR3 sequences, 15% to 20% of them singletons. The material sequenced was blood. The receptor set was obtained from a woman aged 25 to 39 with Graves' hyperthyroidism.

This clonotype has more than one count but fewer than ten. V gene TRBV19 combines with J gene TRBJ2-7; tentatively, D is TRBD1 (5 bases). The CDR3 runs to 15 residues. Germline assignment: CDR1 LNHDA and CDR2 SQIVND (reference sequence). The ends were cut back, 3 bases at V and 4 bases at J, with 16 bases in the middle. CDR3 sequence reads: CASSMGPHVEYEQYF. DNA of the CDR3: TGTGCCAGTAGTATGGGGCCCCACGTTGAGTACGAGCAGTACTTC.

This clonotype was seen ten or more times. The J gene is TRBJ1-5, the V gene TRBV30; the D is unclear. The CDR3 spans 14 residues. Germline CDR1 and CDR2: GTSNPN and SVGIG (reference sequence). V was cut by 0 bases and J by 5 bases, with 11 bases left in between. The CDR3 nucleotides are TGTGCCTGGAGTGTGATTGGAAAGGATCAGCCCCAGCATTTT. Its translation: CAWSVIGKDQPQHF.

The chain combines TRBV9 with TRBJ1-4; D possibly corresponds to TRBD1 (5 bases). CDR3 length: 14 residues. Trimming removed 4 bases at V and 4 bases at J, with 11 bases between. The germline V gene encodes CDR1 SGDLS and CDR2 YYNGEE. CDR3 nucleotides: TGTGCCAGCAGCCGGGGGGTGCATAATGAAAAACTGTTTTTT. It is translated as CASSRGVHNEKLFF.

This clonotype showed up many times. The CDR3 sequence is CASSPHRGTEAFF. The CDR3 nucleotides are TGTGCCAGCAGCCCCCACAGGGGTACTGAAGCTTTCTTT. The chain joins TRBV14 to TRBJ1-1; 7 positions match TRBD1. This CDR3 region has 13 residues. CDR1 and CDR2 from the germline V gene are SGHDN and FVKESK. The junction had 4 bases not matched to a gene; V was cut back by 4 bases and J by 5 bases.

This clonotype came up many times. V is TRBV7-2 and J is TRBJ2-1, with 9 nucleotides matching TRBD1. After removal of 4 bases from V and 7 bases from J, the junction contained 8 bases not matched to a gene. The CDR3 spans 15 residues. The germline gives CDR1 SGHTA, CDR2 FQGNSA. Here the CDR3 reads CASSSRDRVWNEQFF. The DNA for the CDR3 is TGTGCCAGCAGCTCCCGGGACAGGGTATGGAATGAGCAGTTCTTC.

This clonotype was counted many times. A clone one base away is much larger, so this may be a read error. V is TRBV6-1 and J is TRBJ2-5; 9 nucleotides agree with TRBD1. This CDR3 contains 13 residues. The J segment lost 4 bases and the V segment lost 6 bases, leaving 3 bases of the junction unmatched. Germline-derived CDR1 and CDR2 are MNHNS and SASEGT. In DNA, the CDR3 is TGTGCCAGCAGACGGGGACAGGGAGAGACCCAGTACTTC. Protein: CASRRGQGETQYF.

This clonotype was seen many times. The V call is TRBV6-1, the J call TRBJ1-5; D remains ambiguous. The germline gives CDR1 MNHNS, CDR2 SASEGT. This CDR3 is 15 amino acids long. Trimming removed 8 bases at V and 0 bases at J, with 14 bases between. The CDR3 loop reads CASRPSADSNQPQHF. CDR3 nucleotide sequence: TGTGCCAGCCGTCCGAGTGCGGATAGCAATCAGCCCCAGCATTTT.

In this sample, this clonotype turned up many times. The chain links TRBV3-1 to TRBJ2-7, with D hard to call. Germline CDR1 reads LGHDT; CDR2 reads YNNKEL (reference sequence). Trimming took 3 bases from V and 2 from J, leaving 11 bases between them. This CDR3 is 14 amino acids long. The DNA of the CDR3 is TGTGCCAGCAGCCAGATGGGTTCTACCTACGAGCAGTACTTC. This translates into CASSQMGSTYEQYF.

This clonotype was counted between two and nine times. The chain carries TRBV5-1 and TRBJ2-7, with 11 bases identical to TRBD2. Trimming cost V 2 bases and J 6 bases; bases outside gene matches: 10. The CDR3 has 16 residues. Germline V gene sequence: CDR1 SGHRS, CDR2 YFSETQ. The CDR3 DNA is TGCGCCAGCAGCTTAACAATCGGGACTAGCGGCTCCGAGCAGTACTTC. It codes for CASSLTIGTSGSEQYF.

Comments on this clonotype: A much bigger clone sits one base away, suggesting this may be a read error. The V gene is TRBV4-1, the J gene TRBJ1-4, with D perhaps TRBD1 (5 bases). The germline V and J ends were trimmed by 4 bases and 10 bases, with 16 bases remaining between them. The CDR3 contains 14 residues. The germline V gene encodes CDR1 MGHRA and CDR2 YSYEKL. The chain's CDR3 is CASSRRGSGGKLFF. The CDR3 region has the DNA TGCGCCAGCAGCCGACGGGGATCCGGGGGAAAACTGTTTTTT.

This clonotype has just a few counts. The chain carries TRBV6-2 or TRBV6-3 and TRBJ2-1; the D gene is possibly TRBD1 (5 bases). Per germline, CDR1 MNHEY and CDR2 SVGEGT. V lost 3 bases and J lost 7, with 16 bases in between. The CDR3 totals 15 residues. The CDR3 DNA reads as TGTGCCAGCAGTTATGAAGCAGGGTACTCGAATGAGCAGTTCTTC. Protein sequence: CASSYEAGYSNEQFF.

This clonotype was detected ten times or more. This chain uses TRBV20-1 with TRBJ2-7; D is perhaps TRBD1 or TRBD2 (5 bases each). V dropped 1 base and J dropped 5 bases, with 18 bases sitting between them. CDR3 length equals 15 residues. The germline gives CDR1 DFQATT, CDR2 SNEGSKA (reference sequence). CDR3 DNA sequence: TGCAGTGCTAGAGCCCGGGGCAGGCCTCGCGACGAGCAGTACTTC. Protein product: CSARARGRPRDEQYF.

This clonotype was recorded a few times. The chain joins TRBV5-5 to TRBJ1-4, with D tentatively TRBD1 (5 bases). Germline V CDR1 and CDR2: SGHKS, YYEKEE (reference sequence). This CDR3 comprises 16 residues. V was trimmed by 2 bases and J by 0 bases, leaving 11 bases between them. The CDR3 here is CASSLVRGATNEKLFF. In nucleotides, the CDR3 is TGTGCCAGCAGCTTAGTCCGGGGGGCAACTAATGAAAAACTGTTTTTT. The whole variable domain, filled in from reference TRBV5-5 and TRBJ1-4, reads DAGVTQSPTHLIKTRGQQVTLRCSPISGHKSVSWYQQVLGQGPQFIFQYYEKEERGRGNFPDRFSARQFPNYSSELNVNALLLGDSALYLCASSLVRGATNEKLFFGSGTQLSVL.

This clonotype was observed many times. In DNA, the CDR3 is TGTGCCAGCAGTGAAGAGGGTGATAGCAATCAGCCCCAGCATTTT. Translating it yields CASSEEGDSNQPQHF. The V call is TRBV2, the J call TRBJ1-5; D is ambiguous. The germline V gene has CDR1 SNHLY and CDR2 FYNNEI. The CDR3 consists of 15 residues. The ends were cut back, 1 base at V and 0 bases at J, with 7 bases in the middle.

This clonotype came up a few times. This chain uses TRBV11-3 with TRBJ1-1, with TRBD1 identical over 7 bases. The V gene end was trimmed by 6 bases and the J gene end by 0 bases; junction bases not matched to a gene: 4. Germline CDR1 SGHNT, CDR2 YENEEA. The CDR3 runs to 14 residues. The CDR3 nucleotides read TGTGCCAGCAGGGACAGGTTCTTGAACACTGAAGCTTTCTTT. Amino acids: CASRDRFLNTEAFF.

This clonotype appeared a few times. This rearrangement joins TRBV24-1 to TRBJ2-7, with TRBD2 matching over 11 bases. Germline loops: CDR1 KGHDR, CDR2 SFDVKD. V lost 3 bases to trimming and J lost 0 bases; unmatched junction nucleotides: 9. CDR3 length: 18 amino acids. CDR3 DNA sequence: TGTGCCACCAGTGATGGGCTAGCGGGAGGAGTTCGCTCCTACGAGCAGTACTTC. This codes for CATSDGLAGGVRSYEQYF.